This TCR beta chain was documented in a study of T cell clones after liver transplantation. Overall study context: As an antigen-independent comparator, third-party-reactive TCRbeta sequences came from pre-transplant mixed lymphocyte reactions.

Germline V gene sequence: CDR1 KGHSH, CDR2 LQKENI. CDR3 length: 14 residues. The V end lost 1 base, the J end lost 4 bases, and 10 bases lay between the germline ends. Clones were read by immunoSEQ multiplex PCR, and TCRdb kept only the in-frame ones, dropping some. The data contain 95,000 to 110,000 clones, around four fifths of them singletons. The sequencing here drew on CD4+ T cells from blood, taken around 49 months after liver transplant. The V and J genes are TRBV18 and TRBJ1-1, with a tentative D call TRBD1 (5 bases). The sequence was obtained from a human patient who received a liver transplant. Some T cells may arise from the graft donor. The CDR3: CASSPLREGTEAFF. CDR3 DNA sequence: TGTGCCAGCTCACCACTCAGGGAGGGCACTGAAGCTTTCTTT.